This T cell receptor beta chain came from a study of cytomegalovirus exposure and HLA in healthy donors. General study points: Reports indicate that TCR beta sequences accurately predicted the HLA-A and HLA-B alleles of most subjects. Investigators reported 150 to 200 TCR beta chains as tied to cytomegalovirus.

In the case of this clone: What it binds is unknown.

Germline V lookup: CDR1 MNHNS, CDR2 SASEGT. This CDR3 has 16 residues. J lost 4 bases, V lost 1 base, and 9 bases had no gene match. The primer mix had 60 Vbeta and 13 Jbeta primers. Using immunoSEQ multiplex PCR, the repertoire was profiled, and TCRdb retains in-frame clones only, with some absent. Among roughly 120,000 clones listed, roughly 80% were seen once. The chain couples TRBV6-1 to TRBJ1-1; the match to TRBD1 covers 7 bases. The sequencing input was PBMCs. The sequence was obtained from a man aged 25-45 years in good health and CMV-seronegative. CDR3 residues: CASSEVGQGVSTEAFF. The CDR3 DNA follows: TGTGCCAGCAGTGAAGTGGGGCAGGGGGTTTCCACTGAAGCTTTCTTT.